This entry describes one T cell receptor beta chain. The antigen is unknown. Naivety in CD8+ T cells corresponded to a CD45RO-CCR7+CD27+CD95- phenotype. The record originates from a study of CXCR3-negative and CXCR3-positive naive CD8 T cells. The wider study: The dataset comprises around 140 million TRB reads in total, with about 1.5 +/- 0.3 million reads per library. Study results and limitations: Much lower diversity was found in memory CD8+ cells, while both naive subsets had comparably high diversity. Naive cells with CXCR3 showed TRB CDR3s that were more hydrophobic than those in CXCR3-negative naive cells. CXCR3-negative and CXCR3-positive naive cells shared comparable TRBV-TRBJ usage, but memory cells did not.

The CDR3 extends over 12 amino acids. The V gene's germline CDR1 is SQVTM and CDR2 ANQGSEA. It was by 5' RACE with UMI labels that the TRB cDNA libraries were prepared. TCRdb re-called the 5' RACE reads and shows each CDR3 protein once, DNA omitted. In total, the table holds 55,000 to 70,000 distinct CDR3 sequences. The sample taken for sequencing was naive CXCR3+ CD8+ T cells from blood. As for subset: CD45RO-CCR7+CD27+CD95- naive CD8+ T cells expressing CXCR3 (TNR3+). The sequence derives from a human donor in good health. Some clones in this sample may be carry-over from other donors' samples. This chain joins TRBV29-1 and TRBJ2-3. This CDR3 is CSVVGSTDTQYF.